Listed below are T cell receptor beta chains from one sample, sequenced in a study of Graves' ophthalmopathy and Graves' hyperthyroidism. In TCRdb, the multiplex PCR reads were re-called with MiXCR into one record per CDR3 protein. The data show hundreds of thousands of distinct CDR3 sequences, with 22% seen just once and around 6.5% held by the top ten. Sequenced sample: peripheral blood. The receptors come from a woman under 30 with stable Graves' hyperthyroidism. Some clones in this sample may be carry-over from other donors' samples. CDR3s include the opening cysteine and the closing phenylalanine or tryptophan. D genes are given only for firm matches. Clone sizes are given selectively: once, few, many, or a class where the clone is expanded.

v_call	clone_size	d_call	j_call	cdr3_nt	cdr3_aa
TRBV11-2	few	TRBD1	TRBJ1-2	TGTGCCAGCAGCTTAGGACTCGGGTCGAGGGGGCGATCTAACTATGGCTACACCTTC	CASSLGLGSRGRSNYGYTF
TRBV7-2	few	.	TRBJ2-7	TGTGCCAGCAGCGCAGGAGGGGTCGAGCAGTACTTC	CASSAGGVEQYF
TRBV28	few	TRBD2	TRBJ2-7	TGTGCCAGCGGGTTTGGGGGGGCCTACGAGCAGTACTTC	CASGFGGAYEQYF
TRBV12-3/TRBV12-4	few	TRBD1	TRBJ2-7	TGTGCCAGCAAGCAACAGGGGGTCTCCTACGAGCAGTACTTC	CASKQQGVSYEQYF
TRBV20-1	many	TRBD1	TRBJ1-1	TGCAGTGCTAACAGGGGGCACACTGAAGCTTTCTTT	CSANRGHTEAFF
TRBV5-1	many	.	TRBJ1-6	TGCGCCAGCAGCTCCGGTGGGGAACGTTCACCCCTCCACTTT	CASSSGGERSPLHF
TRBV5-6	.	.	TRBJ2-5	TGTGCCAGCAGCTTGGCCGGGGATGAGACCCAGTACTTC	CASSLAGDETQYF
TRBV12-3/TRBV12-4	few	.	TRBJ1-3	TGTGCCAGCAGACCTCGGTCTGGAAACACCATATATTTT	CASRPRSGNTIYF
TRBV7-6	.	.	TRBJ2-3	TGTGCCAGCAGCTTAGGGGGGACTTTGATCGATACGCAGTATTTT	CASSLGGTLIDTQYF
TRBV4-1	many	TRBD1	TRBJ2-7	TGCGCCAGCAGCCAAGATCCCAGACAGGGGGGGACCTACGAGCAGTACTTC	CASSQDPRQGGTYEQYF
TRBV9	many	TRBD1	TRBJ1-2	TGTGCCAGCAGCGTAGACCTCCACAGGGGGCCTGGCTATGGCTACACCTTC	CASSVDLHRGPGYGYTF
TRBV19	.	TRBD2	TRBJ2-5	TGTGCCAGTAAGAGGGCTAGCGGGAGTGCAGAGACCCAGTACTTC	CASKRASGSAETQYF
TRBV4-1	many	.	TRBJ1-2	TGCGCCAGCAGCCAAGAGGCAGTAACGAACTATGGCTACACCTTC	CASSQEAVTNYGYTF
TRBV19	many	.	TRBJ2-5	TGTGCCACGGGACCGATATCACAAGAGACCCAGTACTTC	CATGPISQETQYF
TRBV30	many	.	TRBJ1-5	TGTGCCTGGAGTGTACCGACTGGTATCCAGCCCCAGCATTTT	CAWSVPTGIQPQHF
TRBV12-3/TRBV12-4	few	.	TRBJ1-6	TGTGCCAGCAGTTTTGCGCAGGGTGCCTCAGGTTCACCCCTCCACTTT	CASSFAQGASGSPLHF
TRBV7-6	many	.	TRBJ2-7	TGTGCCAGCAGCTTTGGAGGGCAGGGGGGCTACGAGCAGTACTTC	CASSFGGQGGYEQYF
TRBV2	.	.	TRBJ2-5	TGTGCCAGCAGTGTAGGGAGTAGAGGGGGGTACCAAGAGACCCAGTACTTC	CASSVGSRGGYQETQYF
TRBV20-1	many	TRBD1	TRBJ1-2	TGCAGTGCCAGAGACGGGACAGGGATAGGTGGTGGCTACACCTTC	CSARDGTGIGGGYTF
TRBV3-1	few	.	TRBJ1-1	TGTGCCAGCAGCCAAGATCCCGAGGGATGGAGCACTGAAGCTTTCTTT	CASSQDPEGWSTEAFF
TRBV29-1	many	TRBD2	TRBJ2-7	TGCAGCGTTGAAAACCGAAGAGCGGGACTTGGTGAGCAGTACTTC	CSVENRRAGLGEQYF
TRBV6-2/TRBV6-3	many	.	TRBJ1-1	TGTGCCAGCAGCGCTCTACAGGGTTTAGACACTGAAGCTTTCTTT	CASSALQGLDTEAFF
TRBV15	many	.	TRBJ2-2	TGTGCCACCAGCAGAGCCTCCTCTCACGGCGGGGAGCTGTTTTTT	CATSRASSHGGELFF
TRBV28	many	TRBD2	TRBJ2-2	TGTGCCAGTTCTCCTCGGGCTAGCGGGAGGTACACCGGGGAGCTGTTTTTT	CASSPRASGRYTGELFF
TRBV20-1	.	TRBD1	TRBJ1-5	TGCAGTGCCCAGGTGGGGACAGGGGGCGCAAGCAATCAGCCCCAGCATTTT	CSAQVGTGGASNQPQHF
TRBV30	many	TRBD2	TRBJ2-7	TGTGCCTGGATGGGACTAGCGGGAGTAGGGTCCTACGAGCAGTACTTC	CAWMGLAGVGSYEQYF
TRBV6-2/TRBV6-3	many	TRBD1	TRBJ1-5	TGTGCCAGCCGGACAGGGGTTCAGCCCCAGCATTTT	CASRTGVQPQHF
TRBV6-2/TRBV6-3	many	.	TRBJ2-5	TGTGCCAGTTACAGGGTAGGGGAGACCCAGTACTTC	CASYRVGETQYF
TRBV12-3/TRBV12-4	many	.	TRBJ2-2	TGTGCCAGCAGTCCTGGGGAGCGGAAGAACACCGGGGAGCTGTTTTTT	CASSPGERKNTGELFF
TRBV7-9	many	.	TRBJ1-5	TGTGCCAGCAGCTTCCAAGGGGATGGCAATCAGCCCCAGCATTTT	CASSFQGDGNQPQHF
TRBV3-1	few	TRBD1	TRBJ1-1	TGTGCCAGCAGCCAACTGGACAGGGTGACTGAAGCTTTCTTT	CASSQLDRVTEAFF
TRBV6-5	many	.	TRBJ1-2	TGTGCCAGCAGTTTCGCGGGACACCGACACCATGGCTACACCTTC	CASSFAGHRHHGYTF
TRBV7-2	many	.	TRBJ2-7	TGTGCCAGCAGCTTAGATGGGGGTCTCTACGAGCAGTACTTC	CASSLDGGLYEQYF
TRBV6-5	.	.	TRBJ1-3	TGTGCCAGCAGTTACTCCTTCGGACACAATTCTGGAAACACCATATATTTT	CASSYSFGHNSGNTIYF
TRBV5-1	few	TRBD2	TRBJ2-5	TGCGCCAGCAGCACCGCGCCTCGGACTAGCGGGTCCCAAGAGACCCAGTACTTC	CASSTAPRTSGSQETQYF
TRBV18	.	TRBD1	TRBJ2-7	TGTGCCAGCTCGTCACGACAGGGGGCCAGGGAGCAGTACTTC	CASSSRQGAREQYF
TRBV12-3/TRBV12-4	.	.	TRBJ1-3	TGTGCCAGCAGCCAGTACAACGGACAGTCCACTGGAAACACCATATATTTT	CASSQYNGQSTGNTIYF
TRBV4-2	few	TRBD2	TRBJ2-5	TGTGCCAGCAGCCAAGATCTCAGCGGGGGGGCCTCAAAGGAGACCCAGTACTTC	CASSQDLSGGASKETQYF
TRBV12-3/TRBV12-4	many	.	TRBJ1-5	TGTGCCAGCAGCTCAGGGGATGGCAATCAGCCCCAGCATTTT	CASSSGDGNQPQHF
TRBV27	many	.	TRBJ1-6	TGTGCCAGCAGTTCCCCTCTCTTCGGAGCGAACCCTAATTCACCCCTCCACTTT	CASSSPLFGANPNSPLHF
TRBV15	.	TRBD1	TRBJ2-5	TGTGCCACCAGCAGAGATGGACAGGGCGGGGAGACCCAGTACTTC	CATSRDGQGGETQYF
TRBV29-1	many	.	TRBJ1-6	TGCAGCGTTCAGGAGGGGGATAATTCACCCCTCCACTTT	CSVQEGDNSPLHF
TRBV12-3/TRBV12-4	many	TRBD2	TRBJ2-7	TGTGCCAGCAGTTCCGGACTAGCCGAGCAGTACTTC	CASSSGLAEQYF
TRBV20-1	.	TRBD2	TRBJ2-7	TGCAGTGCAGGCCTAGCGGGTCCCTCCTACGAGCAGTACTTC	CSAGLAGPSYEQYF
TRBV10-3	many	.	TRBJ2-7	TGTGCCATCAGTGAGAGACACTCCTACGAGCAGTACTTC	CAISERHSYEQYF
TRBV28	many	.	TRBJ2-7	TGTGCCAGCAGTATCCTGGACGGCTACGAGCAGTACTTC	CASSILDGYEQYF
TRBV18	.	.	TRBJ1-2	TGTGCCAGCTCACAATCGACGGATACCTATGGCTACACCTTC	CASSQSTDTYGYTF
TRBV6-5	many	.	TRBJ2-7	TGTGCCAGCAGTTACAGGGGAGGCGAGCAGTACTTC	CASSYRGGEQYF